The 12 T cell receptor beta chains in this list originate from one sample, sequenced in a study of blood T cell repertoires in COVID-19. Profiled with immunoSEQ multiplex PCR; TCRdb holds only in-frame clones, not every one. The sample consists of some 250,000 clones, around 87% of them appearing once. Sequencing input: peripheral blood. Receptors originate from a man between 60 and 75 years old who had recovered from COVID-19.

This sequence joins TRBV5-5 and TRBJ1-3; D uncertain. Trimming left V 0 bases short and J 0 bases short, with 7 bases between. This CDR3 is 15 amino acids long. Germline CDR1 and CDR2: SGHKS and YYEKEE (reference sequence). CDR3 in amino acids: CASSLAADSGNTIYF. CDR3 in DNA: TGTGCCAGCAGCTTGGCCGCAGACTCTGGAAACACCATATATTTT.

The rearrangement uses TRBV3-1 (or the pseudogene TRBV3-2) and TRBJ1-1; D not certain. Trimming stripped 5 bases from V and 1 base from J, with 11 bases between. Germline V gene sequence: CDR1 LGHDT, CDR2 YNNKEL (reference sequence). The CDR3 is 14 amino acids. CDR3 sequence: CASSLRHANTEAFF. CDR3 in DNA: TGTGCCAGCAGCTTGCGACACGCGAACACTGAAGCTTTCTTT.

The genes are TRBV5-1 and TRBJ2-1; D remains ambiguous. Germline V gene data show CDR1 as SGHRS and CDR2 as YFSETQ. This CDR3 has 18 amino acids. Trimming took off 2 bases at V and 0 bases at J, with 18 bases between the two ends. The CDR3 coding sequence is TGCGCCAGCAGCTTCCTTTCGGTTACTGAGAGCTCCTACAATGAGCAGTTCTTC. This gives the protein CASSFLSVTESSYNEQFF.

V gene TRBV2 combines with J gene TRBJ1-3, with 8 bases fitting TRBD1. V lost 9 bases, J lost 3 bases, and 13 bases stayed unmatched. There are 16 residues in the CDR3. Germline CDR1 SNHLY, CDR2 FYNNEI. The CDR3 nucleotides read TGTGCCAGAGAGAGGACCGACAGGGGAAGTGGAAACACCATATATTTT. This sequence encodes CARERTDRGSGNTIYF.

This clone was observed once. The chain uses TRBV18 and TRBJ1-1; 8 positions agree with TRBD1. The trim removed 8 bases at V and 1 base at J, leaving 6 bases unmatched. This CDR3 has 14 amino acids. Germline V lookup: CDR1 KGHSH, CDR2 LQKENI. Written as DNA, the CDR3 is TGTGCCAGCACACAGGGGGTGCCGAACACTGAAGCTTTCTTT. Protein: CASTQGVPNTEAFF.

The CDR3 sequence is CASSPSSDRHNSPLHF. The CDR3 DNA reads TGCGCCAGCAGCCCCTCCTCGGACAGGCATAATTCACCCCTCCACTTT. The chain carries TRBV5-1 and TRBJ1-6, with 7 bases aligning to TRBD1. CDR3 length equals 16 residues. Germline lookup yields CDR1 SGHRS and CDR2 YFSETQ. Trimming cost V 4 bases and J 5 bases; bases outside gene matches: 9. The full variable domain, completed using reference TRBV5-1 and TRBJ1-6, is KAGVTQTPRYLIKTRGQQVTLSCSPISGHRSVSWYQQTPGQGLQFLFEYFSETQRNKGNFPGRFSGRQFSNSRSEMNVSTLELGDSALYLCASSPSSDRHNSPLHFGNGTRLTVT.

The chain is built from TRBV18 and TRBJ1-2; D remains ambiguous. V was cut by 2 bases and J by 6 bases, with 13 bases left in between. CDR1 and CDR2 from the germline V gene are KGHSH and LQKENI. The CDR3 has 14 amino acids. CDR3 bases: TGTGCCAGCTCACCAAGCGGTGGTCGAGATGGCTACACCTTC. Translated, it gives CASSPSGGRDGYTF.

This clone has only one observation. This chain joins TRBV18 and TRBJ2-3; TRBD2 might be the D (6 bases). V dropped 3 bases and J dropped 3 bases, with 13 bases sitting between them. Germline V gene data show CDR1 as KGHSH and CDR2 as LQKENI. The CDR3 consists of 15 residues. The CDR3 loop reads CASSPGVRGTDTQYF. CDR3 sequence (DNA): TGTGCCAGCTCACCGGGCGTGCGGGGTACAGATACGCAGTATTTT.

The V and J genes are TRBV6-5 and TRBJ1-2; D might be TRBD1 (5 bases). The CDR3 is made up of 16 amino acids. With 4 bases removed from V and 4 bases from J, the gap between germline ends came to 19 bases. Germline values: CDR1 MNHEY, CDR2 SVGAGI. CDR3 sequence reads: CASSSPGLKTLYGYTF. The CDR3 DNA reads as TGTGCCAGCAGTTCTCCGGGACTCAAGACCCTCTATGGCTACACCTTC.

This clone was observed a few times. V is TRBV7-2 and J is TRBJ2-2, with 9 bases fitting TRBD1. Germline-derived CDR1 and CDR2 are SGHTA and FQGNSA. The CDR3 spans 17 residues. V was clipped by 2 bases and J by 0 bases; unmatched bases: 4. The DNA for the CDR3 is TGTGCCAGCAGCTTACGGAGACAGGGGGCGAACACCGGGGAGCTGTTTTTT. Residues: CASSLRRQGANTGELFF.

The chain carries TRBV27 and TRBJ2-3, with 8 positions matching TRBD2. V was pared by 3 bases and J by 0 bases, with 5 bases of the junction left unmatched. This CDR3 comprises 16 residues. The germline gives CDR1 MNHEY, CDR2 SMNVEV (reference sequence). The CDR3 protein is CASSFFGGVSTDTQYF. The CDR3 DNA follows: TGTGCCAGCAGTTTTTTCGGGGGGGTTAGCACAGATACGCAGTATTTT.

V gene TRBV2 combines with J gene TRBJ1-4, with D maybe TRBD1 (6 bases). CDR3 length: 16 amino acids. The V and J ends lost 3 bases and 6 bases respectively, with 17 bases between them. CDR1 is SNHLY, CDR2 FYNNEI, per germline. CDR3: CASSDGDKGGHEKLFF. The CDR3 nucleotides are TGTGCCAGCAGTGATGGGGACAAAGGGGGTCATGAAAAACTGTTTTTT.